This paragraph reports one T cell receptor (beta chain). Its antigen is unknown. This record belongs to a study of immune cell composition in non-small cell lung cancer. Study-wide results and limits: Shared sequences between tumour-reactive and dominant in vivo clones were not proven. Around 75% of squamous and roughly 32% of adenocarcinoma cases had tumour-associated clones >0.5%.

Germline assignment: CDR1 PRHDT and CDR2 FYEKMQ (reference sequence). The CDR3 totals 16 residues. The V end lost 0 bases, the J end lost 2 bases, and 14 bases lay between the germline ends. The data were produced by immunoSEQ multiplex PCR, yet TCRdb's version contains in-frame clones alone and is incomplete. The sample includes 15,000 or so clones, 69% seen only once; the top ten take 6.5% to 8.5%. The sequencing input was lung tumor tissue. The rearrangement uses TRBV13 and TRBJ2-7; D is ambiguous. The TCR sequence derives from a human donor with non-small cell lung cancer. CDR3 sequence reads: CASSLGRNIITYEQYF. CDR3 sequence (DNA): TGTGCCAGCAGCTTAGGCAGAAACATAATTACCTACGAGCAGTACTTC.